The rows below give T cell receptor beta chains drawn from one sample of a study of identical twins. TCRdb re-derived calls from the 5' RACE reads in MiXCR, one entry per CDR3 protein. The sample contains hundreds of thousands of distinct CDR3 sequences, 18% of which appear only once. These same data were also listed under a study on T cells expressing NK-cell markers.

The specimen was PBMCs. The receptors here all came from a young woman in good health. CDR3s leave out the opening cysteine and the closing phenylalanine or tryptophan. Fields, in order: J gene, V gene, CDR3 protein.

j_call: TRBJ2-7; v_call: TRBV24-1; cdr3_aa: ATSDSTGRLY
j_call: TRBJ2-2; v_call: TRBV20-1; cdr3_aa: SATDAGAGELF
j_call: TRBJ2-3; v_call: TRBV4-3; cdr3_aa: ASSQVGTRKY
j_call: TRBJ2-7; v_call: TRBV3-1; cdr3_aa: ASSLPYQRQGACEQY
j_call: TRBJ2-2; v_call: TRBV7-2; cdr3_aa: ASRPTRQGVTTGELF
j_call: TRBJ2-3; v_call: TRBV11-2; cdr3_aa: ASSLDLAGDGDTQY
j_call: TRBJ2-1; v_call: TRBV7-3; cdr3_aa: ASSPQRTTPYNEQF
j_call: TRBJ2-7; v_call: TRBV20-1; cdr3_aa: SARSGSSSYEQY
j_call: TRBJ1-4; v_call: TRBV4-1; cdr3_aa: ASGLVFGTNEKLF
j_call: TRBJ2-1; v_call: TRBV7-2; cdr3_aa: ASSLYGSRHEQF
j_call: TRBJ2-5; v_call: TRBV12-3/TRBV12-4; cdr3_aa: ASTPVGGETQY
j_call: TRBJ2-3; v_call: TRBV12-3/TRBV12-4; cdr3_aa: ASSSRGATDTQY
j_call: TRBJ2-7; v_call: TRBV6-2/TRBV6-3; cdr3_aa: ASSYKRELYEQY
j_call: TRBJ2-3; v_call: TRBV12-3/TRBV12-4; cdr3_aa: ASSLVGGTGRRGGTQY
j_call: TRBJ2-7; v_call: TRBV10-3; cdr3_aa: AISGASGRKSTGYEQY
j_call: TRBJ2-7; v_call: TRBV5-1; cdr3_aa: ASSYVDRAPREQY
j_call: TRBJ2-1; v_call: TRBV6-2/TRBV6-3; cdr3_aa: ASSYNWRGSYNEQF
j_call: TRBJ1-2; v_call: TRBV5-1; cdr3_aa: ASSLETGIYGYT
j_call: TRBJ1-2; v_call: TRBV7-9; cdr3_aa: ASSLLAGYNYGYT
j_call: TRBJ2-1; v_call: TRBV20-1; cdr3_aa: SAIPLGFYNEQF
j_call: TRBJ1-2; v_call: TRBV20-1; cdr3_aa: SARADRANT
j_call: TRBJ2-3; v_call: TRBV4-2; cdr3_aa: ASSQVSGTDTQY
j_call: TRBJ1-1; v_call: TRBV6-5; cdr3_aa: ASSYYQAGGDEAF
j_call: TRBJ1-4; v_call: TRBV11-3; cdr3_aa: ASSLDSGEKLF
j_call: TRBJ2-3; v_call: TRBV4-1; cdr3_aa: ASSQDSMARDTQY
j_call: TRBJ1-1; v_call: TRBV13; cdr3_aa: ASSLKGPGISAF
j_call: TRBJ2-5; v_call: TRBV7-2; cdr3_aa: ASSLAKGMGPQY
j_call: TRBJ2-3; v_call: TRBV15; cdr3_aa: ATSREPGDTQY
j_call: TRBJ2-3; v_call: TRBV12-3/TRBV12-4; cdr3_aa: ASRPAGLLTDTQY
j_call: TRBJ1-4; v_call: TRBV5-1; cdr3_aa: ASSLVPQGNEKLF
j_call: TRBJ2-1; v_call: TRBV6-2/TRBV6-3; cdr3_aa: ASGLAGTYNEQF
j_call: TRBJ2-7; v_call: TRBV4-3; cdr3_aa: ASSRNTDSGAGPYEQY
j_call: TRBJ2-1; v_call: TRBV5-1; cdr3_aa: ASNKMGTRDAEEQF
j_call: TRBJ2-2; v_call: TRBV11-2; cdr3_aa: ASSRIIGELF
j_call: TRBJ2-7; v_call: TRBV12-5; cdr3_aa: ASGPGQGTYEQY
j_call: TRBJ2-7; v_call: TRBV4-2; cdr3_aa: ASSQDEGRGGPYEQY
j_call: TRBJ2-3; v_call: TRBV7-9; cdr3_aa: ASVQGAWDTQY
j_call: TRBJ2-3; v_call: TRBV20-1; cdr3_aa: SARVSGGGDTQY
j_call: TRBJ1-1; v_call: TRBV10-3; cdr3_aa: AISGRVNTEAF
j_call: TRBJ2-7; v_call: TRBV20-1; cdr3_aa: SARGASYEQY